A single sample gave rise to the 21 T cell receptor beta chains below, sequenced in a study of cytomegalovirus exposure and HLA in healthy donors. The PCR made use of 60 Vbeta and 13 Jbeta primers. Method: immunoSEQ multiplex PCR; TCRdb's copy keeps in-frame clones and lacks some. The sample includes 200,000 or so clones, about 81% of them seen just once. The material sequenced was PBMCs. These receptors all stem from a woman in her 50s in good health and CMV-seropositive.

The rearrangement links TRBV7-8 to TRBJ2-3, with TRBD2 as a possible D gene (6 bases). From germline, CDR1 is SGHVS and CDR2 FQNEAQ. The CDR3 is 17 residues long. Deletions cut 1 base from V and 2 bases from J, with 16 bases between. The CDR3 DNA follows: TGTGCCAGCAGCTTAGGGGGCGGAGCGGGCCCCACAGATACGCAGTATTTT. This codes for CASSLGGGAGPTDTQYF.

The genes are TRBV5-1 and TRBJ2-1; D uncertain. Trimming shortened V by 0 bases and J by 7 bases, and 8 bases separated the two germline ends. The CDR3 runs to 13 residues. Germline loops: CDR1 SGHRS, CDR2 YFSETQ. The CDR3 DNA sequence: TGCGCCAGCAGCTTGGCCTTCTTGAATGAGCAGTTCTTC. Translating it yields CASSLAFLNEQFF.

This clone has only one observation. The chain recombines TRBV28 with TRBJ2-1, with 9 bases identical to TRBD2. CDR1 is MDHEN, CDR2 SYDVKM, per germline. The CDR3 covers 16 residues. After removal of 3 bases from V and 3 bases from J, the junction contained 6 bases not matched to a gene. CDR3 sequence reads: CASSFGGGGDYNEQFF. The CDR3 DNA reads TGTGCCAGCAGTTTCGGTGGCGGGGGGGACTACAATGAGCAGTTCTTC.

CDR3 bases: TGTGCCAGCAGCCGATGGTGGGACAGGGATAATTCACCCCTCCACTTT. Amino acid sequence: CASSRWWDRDNSPLHF. V is TRBV5-6 and J is TRBJ1-6, with TRBD1 matching over 9 bases. The CDR3 contains 16 residues. After removal of 4 bases from V and 5 bases from J, the junction contained 7 bases not matched to a gene. Germline values: CDR1 SGHDT, CDR2 YYEEEE. Combining the CDR3 with reference TRBV5-6 and TRBJ1-6 gives the whole variable domain DAGVTQSPTHLIKTRGQQVTLRCSPKSGHDTVSWYQQALGQGPQFIFQYYEEEERQRGNFPDRFSGHQFPNYSSELNVNALLLGDSALYLCASSRWWDRDNSPLHFGNGTRLTVT.

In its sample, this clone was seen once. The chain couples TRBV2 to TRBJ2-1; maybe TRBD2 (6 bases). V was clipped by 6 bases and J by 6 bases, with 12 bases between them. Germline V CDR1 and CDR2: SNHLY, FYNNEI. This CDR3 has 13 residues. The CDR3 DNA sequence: TGTGCCAGCAGAGCGGACTATCCCAATGAGCAGTTCTTC. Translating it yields CASRADYPNEQFF.

The CDR3 here is CASSSRQGSLMNTEAFF. CDR3 coding DNA: TGCGCCAGCAGCTCCCGACAGGGGAGTCTCATGAACACTGAAGCTTTCTTT. The chain joins TRBV5-1 to TRBJ1-1; 8 bases line up with TRBD1. The germline gives CDR1 SGHRS, CDR2 YFSETQ. There are 17 residues in the CDR3. V was clipped by 3 bases and J by 0 bases; unmatched bases: 10.

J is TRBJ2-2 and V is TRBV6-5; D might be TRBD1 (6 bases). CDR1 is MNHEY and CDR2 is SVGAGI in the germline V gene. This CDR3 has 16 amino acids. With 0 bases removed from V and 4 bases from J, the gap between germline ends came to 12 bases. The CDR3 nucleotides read TGTGCCAGCAGTTACTCGAAGGGGGAAATCACCGGGGAGCTGTTTTTT. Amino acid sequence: CASSYSKGEITGELFF.

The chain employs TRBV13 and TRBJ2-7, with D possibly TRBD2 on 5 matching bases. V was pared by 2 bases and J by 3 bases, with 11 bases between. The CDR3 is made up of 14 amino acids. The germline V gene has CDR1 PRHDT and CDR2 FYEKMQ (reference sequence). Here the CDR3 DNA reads TGTGCCAGCAGCTTATCCGGCCGGGGCTACGAGCAGTACTTC. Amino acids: CASSLSGRGYEQYF.

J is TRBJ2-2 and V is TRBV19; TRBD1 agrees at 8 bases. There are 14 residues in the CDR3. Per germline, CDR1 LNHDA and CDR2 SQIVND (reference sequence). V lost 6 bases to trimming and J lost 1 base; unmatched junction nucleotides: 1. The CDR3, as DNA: TGTGCCAGTAGAGGGACAGGGAACACCGGGGAGCTGTTTTTT. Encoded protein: CASRGTGNTGELFF. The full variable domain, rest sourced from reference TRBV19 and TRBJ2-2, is DGGITQSPKYLFRKEGQNVTLSCEQNLNHDAMYWYRQDPGQGLRLIYYSQIVNDFQKGDIAEGYSVSREKKESFPLTVTSAQKNPTAFYLCASRGTGNTGELFFGEGSRLTVL.

CDR3 coding DNA: TGTGCCAGCAGTCCCGGGACAGGGGTAGATGAAAAACTGTTTTTT. This translates into CASSPGTGVDEKLFF. J is TRBJ1-4 and V is TRBV2; 10 bases line up with TRBD1. The junction had 6 bases not matched to a gene; V was cut back by 5 bases and J by 6 bases. The CDR3 is 15 residues long. CDR1 is SNHLY, CDR2 FYNNEI, per germline.

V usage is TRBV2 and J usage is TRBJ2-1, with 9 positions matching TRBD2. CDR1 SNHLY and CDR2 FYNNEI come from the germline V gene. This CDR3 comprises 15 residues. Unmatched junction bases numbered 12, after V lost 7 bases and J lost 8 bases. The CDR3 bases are TGTGCCAGCAAAAGTCGTAGCGGGAGTAAAGATGAGCAGTTCTTC. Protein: CASKSRSGSKDEQFF. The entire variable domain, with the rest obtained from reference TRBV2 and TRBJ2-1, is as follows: EPEVTQTPSHQVTQMGQEVILRCVPISNHLYFYWYRQILGQKVEFLVSFYNNEISEKSEIFDDQFSVERPDGSNFTLKIRSTKLEDSAMYFCASKSRSGSKDEQFFGPGTRLTVL.

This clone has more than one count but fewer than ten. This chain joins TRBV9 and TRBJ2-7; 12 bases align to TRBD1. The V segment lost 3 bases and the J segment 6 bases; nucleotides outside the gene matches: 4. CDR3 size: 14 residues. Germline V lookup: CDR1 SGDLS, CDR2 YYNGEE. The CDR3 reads CASSERDRGPEQYF. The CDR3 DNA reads TGTGCCAGCAGCGAACGGGACAGGGGGCCCGAGCAGTACTTC. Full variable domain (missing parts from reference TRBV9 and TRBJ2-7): DSGVTQTPKHLITATGQRVTLRCSPRSGDLSVYWYQQSLDQGLQFLIQYYNGEERAKGNILERFSAQQFPDLHSELNLSSLELGDSALYFCASSERDRGPEQYFGPGTRLTVT.

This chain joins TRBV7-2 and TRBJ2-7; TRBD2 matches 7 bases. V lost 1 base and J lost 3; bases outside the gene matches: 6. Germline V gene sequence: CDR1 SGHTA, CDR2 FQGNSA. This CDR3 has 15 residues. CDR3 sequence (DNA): TGTGCCAGCAGCTTAGGCGGGGGAGGAGGCTACGAGCAGTACTTC. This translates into CASSLGGGGGYEQYF.

The CDR3 DNA is TGCAGCGGGAACCGGGAGCTCAATGAGCAGTTCTTC. Translation: CSGNRELNEQFF. This chain connects TRBV29-1 to TRBJ2-1; the D gene is possibly TRBD2 (6 bases). Trimming took off 7 bases at V and 6 bases at J, with 13 bases between the two ends. The CDR3 loop spans 12 amino acids. CDR1 is SQVTM and CDR2 is ANQGSEA in the germline V gene.

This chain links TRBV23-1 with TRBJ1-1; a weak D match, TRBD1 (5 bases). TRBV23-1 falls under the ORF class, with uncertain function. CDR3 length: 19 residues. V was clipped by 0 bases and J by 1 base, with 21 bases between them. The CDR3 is CASSQSGWAVRGENTEAFF. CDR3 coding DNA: TGCGCCAGCAGTCAATCCGGATGGGCAGTCCGGGGGGAGAACACTGAAGCTTTCTTT.

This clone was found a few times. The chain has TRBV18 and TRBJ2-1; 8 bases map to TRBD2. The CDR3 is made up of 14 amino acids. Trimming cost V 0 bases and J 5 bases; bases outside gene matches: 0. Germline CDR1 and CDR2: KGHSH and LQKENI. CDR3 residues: CASSPPAGDNEQFF. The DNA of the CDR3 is TGTGCCAGCTCACCACCAGCGGGGGACAATGAGCAGTTCTTC.

This CDR3 reads CASSGTGSGTEAFF. CDR3 DNA: TGTGCCAGCAGTGGGACAGGGTCAGGCACTGAAGCTTTCTTT. V usage is TRBV6-1 and J usage is TRBJ1-1; TRBD1 matches 8 bases. The ends lost 4 bases at V and 4 bases at J; junction bases unmatched: 5. Per the germline V gene, CDR1 is MNHNS and CDR2 is SASEGT. There are 14 residues in the CDR3.

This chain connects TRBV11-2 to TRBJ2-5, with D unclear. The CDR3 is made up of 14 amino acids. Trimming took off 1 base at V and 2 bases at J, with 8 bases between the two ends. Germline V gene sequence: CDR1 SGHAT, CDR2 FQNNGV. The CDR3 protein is CASSLAEHQETQYF. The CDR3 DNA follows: TGTGCCAGCAGCTTAGCTGAGCATCAAGAGACCCAGTACTTC.

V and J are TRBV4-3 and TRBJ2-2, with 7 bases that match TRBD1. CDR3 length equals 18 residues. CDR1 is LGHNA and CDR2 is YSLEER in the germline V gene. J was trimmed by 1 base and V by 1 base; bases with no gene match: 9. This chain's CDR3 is CASSQGAGGTLNTGELFF. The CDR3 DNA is TGCGCCAGCAGCCAAGGGGCAGGGGGAACCCTGAACACCGGGGAGCTGTTTTTT.

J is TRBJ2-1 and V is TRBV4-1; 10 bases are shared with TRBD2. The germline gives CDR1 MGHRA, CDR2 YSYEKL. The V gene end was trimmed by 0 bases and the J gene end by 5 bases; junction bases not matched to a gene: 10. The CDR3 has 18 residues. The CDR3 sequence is CASSQDRASGSWDNEQFF. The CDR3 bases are TGCGCCAGCAGCCAAGATCGAGCTAGCGGGAGCTGGGACAATGAGCAGTTCTTC.

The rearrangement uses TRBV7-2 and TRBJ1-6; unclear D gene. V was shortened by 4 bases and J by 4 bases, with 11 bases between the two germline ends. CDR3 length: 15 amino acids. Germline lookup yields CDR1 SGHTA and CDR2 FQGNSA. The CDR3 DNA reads TGTGCCAGCAGCTCAGCCGCGGAGTATAATTCACCCCTCCACTTT. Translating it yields CASSSAAEYNSPLHF. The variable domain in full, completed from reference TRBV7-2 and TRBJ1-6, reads GAGVSQSPSNKVTEKGKDVELRCDPISGHTALYWYRQSLGQGLEFLIYFQGNSAPDKSGLPSDRFSAERTGGSVSTLTIQRTQQEDSAVYLCASSSAAEYNSPLHFGNGTRLTVT.